A selection of T cell receptor beta chains follows, all from one sample in a study. Via MiXCR, TCRdb re-called the 5' RACE reads, giving one row per CDR3 protein. The table has fewer than 65,000 distinct CDR3 sequences, less than 25% seen once; the top ten hold 3.2%. The sample comprised tumor-infiltrating Tregs sorted from the breast tumor. The source is a female donor with breast cancer. The CDR3 runs from the conserved cysteine through the conserved F or W. The order of the fields is J gene, V gene, D gene, clone size, CDR3 protein, CDR3 DNA. The D gene is left open where the match is weak. Clone size is stated in some rows and not others, as once, few, many or a class when expanded.

J gene: TRBJ2-7; V gene: TRBV20-1; D gene: TRBD1; clone size: .; CDR3 protein: CSASLPGTGLTYEQYF; CDR3 DNA: TGCAGTGCTAGTCTGCCGGGGACAGGGTTAACCTACGAGCAGTACTTC
J gene: TRBJ2-6; V gene: TRBV7-3; D gene: .; clone size: few; CDR3 protein: CASSLARGAGANVLTF; CDR3 DNA: TGTGCCAGCAGCTTAGCAAGGGGCGCTGGGGCCAACGTCCTGACTTTC
J gene: TRBJ2-1; V gene: TRBV20-1; D gene: .; clone size: .; CDR3 protein: CSVKGLNNEQFF; CDR3 DNA: TGCAGTGTAAAGGGACTCAACAATGAGCAGTTCTTC
J gene: TRBJ2-3; V gene: TRBV7-2; D gene: .; clone size: .; CDR3 protein: CASASGSSTDTQYF; CDR3 DNA: TGTGCCAGCGCGAGCGGTTCAAGCACAGATACGCAGTATTTT
J gene: TRBJ2-1; V gene: TRBV7-9; D gene: .; clone size: many; CDR3 protein: CASSRNAVGNEQFF; CDR3 DNA: TGTGCCAGCAGCCGCAACGCGGTGGGCAATGAGCAGTTCTTC
J gene: TRBJ2-1; V gene: TRBV24-1; D gene: .; clone size: .; CDR3 protein: CATSDFKGPRPNEQFF; CDR3 DNA: TGTGCCACCAGTGATTTCAAGGGGCCCCGTCCCAATGAGCAGTTCTTC
J gene: TRBJ2-2; V gene: TRBV12-3/TRBV12-4; D gene: TRBD2; clone size: .; CDR3 protein: CASSWGGTNTGELFF; CDR3 DNA: TGTGCCAGCAGCTGGGGGGGGACGAACACCGGGGAGCTGTTTTTT
J gene: TRBJ1-2; V gene: TRBV20-1; D gene: .; clone size: few; CDR3 protein: CSARQGEGGYTF; CDR3 DNA: TGCAGTGCTAGACAAGGGGAAGGCGGCTACACCTTC
J gene: TRBJ2-3; V gene: TRBV7-9; D gene: .; clone size: .; CDR3 protein: CASSSQLRSLLTDTQYF; CDR3 DNA: TGTGCCAGCAGCTCCCAGCTCAGGTCTCTTCTCACAGATACGCAGTATTTT
J gene: TRBJ1-6; V gene: TRBV7-3; D gene: .; clone size: .; CDR3 protein: CASSFQGNAPLHF; CDR3 DNA: TGTGCCAGCAGCTTTCAGGGGAACGCACCCCTCCACTTT
J gene: TRBJ2-5; V gene: TRBV7-2; D gene: .; clone size: few; CDR3 protein: CASSRKGGGLQETQYF; CDR3 DNA: TGTGCCAGCAGCCGGAAGGGGGGAGGGCTCCAAGAGACCCAGTACTTC
J gene: TRBJ2-5; V gene: TRBV5-1; D gene: TRBD2; clone size: few; CDR3 protein: CASSFGTSGSAETQYF; CDR3 DNA: TGCGCCAGCAGCTTTGGGACTAGCGGGAGTGCAGAGACCCAGTACTTC
J gene: TRBJ2-1; V gene: TRBV5-4; D gene: .; clone size: few; CDR3 protein: CASSPDLARGEQFF; CDR3 DNA: TGTGCCAGCAGCCCGGACTTGGCGAGGGGTGAGCAGTTCTTC
J gene: TRBJ1-2; V gene: TRBV27; D gene: TRBD1; clone size: few; CDR3 protein: CASRPTGQGAYGYTF; CDR3 DNA: TGTGCCAGCAGGCCTACGGGACAGGGGGCATATGGCTACACCTTC
J gene: TRBJ1-1; V gene: TRBV5-1; D gene: .; clone size: .; CDR3 protein: CASKAGLNTEAFF; CDR3 DNA: TGCGCCAGCAAGGCAGGACTGAACACTGAAGCTTTCTTT